This T cell receptor (beta chain) derives from a study of T cells in Graves' hyperthyroidism and ophthalmopathy. Study results and limitations: The model foresaw ophthalmopathy a median around 6 months prior to onset.

CDR1 and CDR2 (germline): SEHNR, FQNEAQ (reference sequence). This CDR3 contains 15 residues. With V trimmed by 5 bases and J by 5 bases, 11 bases remained unmatched. This clonotype was observed many times. Its antigen is not known. RNA transcripts provided the source from which TCR beta CDR3 regions were amplified. Using the HTBI primer set, a first-round RT-PCR was run on the TCR CDR3. TCRdb independently ran MiXCR on the multiplex PCR reads; one entry per CDR3 protein. In the table there are about 760,000 distinct CDR3 sequences, around a third of which are singletons. This receptor was obtained from a woman between 40 and 55 years old with Graves' hyperthyroidism. The sample taken for sequencing was blood. The rearrangement links TRBV7-9 to TRBJ1-1; 7 positions agree with TRBD1. CDR3 nucleotides: TGTGCCAGCAGCCGGATTCAGGGGGACGGGACTGAAGCTTTCTTT. Protein: CASSRIQGDGTEAFF.